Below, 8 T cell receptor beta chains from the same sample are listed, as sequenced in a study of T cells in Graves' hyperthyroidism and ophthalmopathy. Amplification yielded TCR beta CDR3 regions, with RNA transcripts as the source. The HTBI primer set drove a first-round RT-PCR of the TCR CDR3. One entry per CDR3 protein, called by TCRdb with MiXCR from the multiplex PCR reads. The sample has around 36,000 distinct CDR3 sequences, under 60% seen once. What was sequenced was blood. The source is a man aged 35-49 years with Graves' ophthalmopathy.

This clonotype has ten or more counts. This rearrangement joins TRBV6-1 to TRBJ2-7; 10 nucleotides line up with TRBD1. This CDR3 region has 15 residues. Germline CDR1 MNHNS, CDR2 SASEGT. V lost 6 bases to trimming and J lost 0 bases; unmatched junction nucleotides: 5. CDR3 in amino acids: CASRSGTGASYEQYF. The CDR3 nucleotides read TGTGCCAGCAGATCCGGGACAGGGGCCTCCTACGAGCAGTACTTC.

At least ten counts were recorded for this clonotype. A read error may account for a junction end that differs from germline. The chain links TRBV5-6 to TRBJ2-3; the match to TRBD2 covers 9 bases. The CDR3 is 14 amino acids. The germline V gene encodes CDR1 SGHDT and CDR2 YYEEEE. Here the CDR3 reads CASSLTSGRDTRYF. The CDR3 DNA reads TGTGCCAGCAGCTTGACTAGCGGGCGAGATACGCGGTATTTT.

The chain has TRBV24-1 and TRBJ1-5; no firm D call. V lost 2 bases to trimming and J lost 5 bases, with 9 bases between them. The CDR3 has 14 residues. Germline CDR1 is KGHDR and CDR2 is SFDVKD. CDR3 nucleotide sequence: TGTGCCACCAGTGATTCAACACAGTATCAGCCCCAGCATTTT. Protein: CATSDSTQYQPQHF.

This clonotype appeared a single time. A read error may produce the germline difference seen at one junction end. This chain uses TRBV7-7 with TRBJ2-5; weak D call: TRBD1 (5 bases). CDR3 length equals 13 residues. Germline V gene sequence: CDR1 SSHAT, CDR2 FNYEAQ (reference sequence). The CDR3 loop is CASNDSAPETQYF. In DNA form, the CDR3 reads TGTGCTAGCAACGACAGTGCCCCAGAGACCCAATACTTC.

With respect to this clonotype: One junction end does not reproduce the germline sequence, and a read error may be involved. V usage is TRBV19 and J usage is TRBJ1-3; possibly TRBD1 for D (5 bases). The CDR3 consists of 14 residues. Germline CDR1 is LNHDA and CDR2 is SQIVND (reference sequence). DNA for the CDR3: TGTGCCAGCGGGGCCATCACCTCTGGAAACACCGTATATTTT. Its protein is CASGAITSGNTVYF.

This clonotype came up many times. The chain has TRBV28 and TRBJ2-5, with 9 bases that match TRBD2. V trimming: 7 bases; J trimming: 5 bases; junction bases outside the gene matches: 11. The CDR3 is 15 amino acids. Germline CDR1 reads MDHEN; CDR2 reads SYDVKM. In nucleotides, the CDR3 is TGTGCCAGCAACCCCGGCGGGAGGGCCGGGGAGACCCAGTACTTC. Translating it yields CASNPGGRAGETQYF.

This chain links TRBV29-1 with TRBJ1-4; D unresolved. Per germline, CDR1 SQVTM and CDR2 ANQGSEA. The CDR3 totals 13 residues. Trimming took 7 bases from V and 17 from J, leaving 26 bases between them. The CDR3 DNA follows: TGCAGCGCAACCCAAACAACTAATAAAAAATTTTTTTTT. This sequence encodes CSATQTTNKKFFF.

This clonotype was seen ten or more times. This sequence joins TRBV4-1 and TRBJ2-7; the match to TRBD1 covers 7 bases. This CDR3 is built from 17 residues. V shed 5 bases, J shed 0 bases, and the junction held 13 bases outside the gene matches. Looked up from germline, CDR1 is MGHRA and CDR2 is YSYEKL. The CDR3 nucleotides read TGCGCCAGCAGCTTATACCACTCTGACAGGGTCTCCTACGAGCAGTACTTC. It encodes CASSLYHSDRVSYEQYF.